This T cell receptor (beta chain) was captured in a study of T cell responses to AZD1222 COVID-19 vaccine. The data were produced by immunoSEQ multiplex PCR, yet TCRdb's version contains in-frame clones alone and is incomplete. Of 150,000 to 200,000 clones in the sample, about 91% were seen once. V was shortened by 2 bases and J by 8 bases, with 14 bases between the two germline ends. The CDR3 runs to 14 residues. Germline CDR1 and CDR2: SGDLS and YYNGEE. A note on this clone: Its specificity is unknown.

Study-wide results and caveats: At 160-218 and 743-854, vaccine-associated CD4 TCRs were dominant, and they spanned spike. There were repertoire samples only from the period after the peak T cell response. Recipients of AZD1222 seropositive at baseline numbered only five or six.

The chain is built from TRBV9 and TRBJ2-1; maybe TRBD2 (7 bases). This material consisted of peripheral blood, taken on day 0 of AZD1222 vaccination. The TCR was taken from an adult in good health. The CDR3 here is CASSVAGAVDEQFF. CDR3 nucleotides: TGTGCCAGCAGCGTGGCGGGGGCAGTCGATGAGCAGTTCTTC. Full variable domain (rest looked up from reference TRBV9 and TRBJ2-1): DSGVTQTPKHLITATGQRVTLRCSPRSGDLSVYWYQQSLDQGLQFLIQYYNGEERAKGNILERFSAQQFPDLHSELNLSSLELGDSALYFCASSVAGAVDEQFFGPGTRLTVL.